A single sample is the source of the 5 T cell receptor beta chains below, sequenced in a study of blood T cells in healthy people across ages (dated by TCRdb to between 2015 and 2017). Libraries were made using 5' RACE. Instrument on record: Illumina HiSeq 2500. A second PCR of about 6 to 12 cycles was run with a J-beta primer mix and a sample-barcoded 5' primer. TCRdb applied fastp at Q25 and MiXCR to the public reads, then kept only in-frame beta chains. One record per CDR3 amino acid sequence lists the most common genes and DNA. This sample gives roughly 1,000,000 distinct CDR3 sequences in total; about 23% of them show up just once. Together, the top ten hold 0.65% to 0.75% of the sample. These sequences were also reported in another study, on T cells of mothers and their children.

Sample: blood. The receptor source for this set is a girl between 2 and 10 years old in good health.

The rearrangement links TRBV29-1 to TRBJ2-3; D perhaps matches TRBD2 (6 bases). The V gene's germline CDR1 is SQVTM and CDR2 ANQGSEA. The CDR3 length is 13 residues. The V and J ends lost 4 bases and 2 bases respectively, with 10 bases between them. This chain's CDR3 is CSVGEALTDTQYF. The CDR3 nucleotides are TGCAGCGTTGGGGAGGCCCTCACAGATACGCAGTATTTT.

This clonotype was seen a few times. This sequence joins TRBV7-9 and TRBJ2-5; the D is unclear. The J call is doubtful: the DNA matches TRBJ2-7 better. Germline V gives CDR1 SEHNR, CDR2 FQNEAQ (reference sequence). The CDR3 loop spans 13 amino acids. The chain's CDR3 is CASSSEERYEQYF. CDR3 bases: TGTGCCAGCAGCTCAGAGGAGCGCTACGAGCAGTACTTC.

This clonotype was seen more than once but under ten times. The chain employs TRBV4-1 and TRBJ2-2; TRBD1 or TRBD2 may be the D gene (5 bases each). The germline V and J ends were trimmed by 1 base and 2 bases, with 8 bases remaining between them. Germline V lookup: CDR1 MGHRA, CDR2 YSYEKL. CDR3 length: 15 amino acids. CDR3 DNA: TGCGCCAGCAGCCAAGTTGGGGGAAACACCGGGGAGCTGTTTTTT. It translates to CASSQVGGNTGELFF.

This clonotype was found a few times. The rearrangement links TRBV7-9 to TRBJ2-1; no firm D call. Between the trimmed V and J ends, which lost 8 bases and 7 bases, there was a span of 12 bases. The CDR3 totals 12 residues. Per the germline V gene, CDR1 is SEHNR and CDR2 is FQNEAQ (reference sequence). The CDR3 spells CASPGFNNEQFF. In DNA, the CDR3 is TGTGCCAGCCCGGGTTTCAATAATGAGCAGTTCTTC. Full variable domain (remainder filled in from reference TRBV7-9 and TRBJ2-1): DTGVSQNPRHKITKRGQNVTFRCDPISEHNRLYWYRQTLGQGPEFLTYFQNEAQLEKSRLLSDRFSAERPKGSFSTLEIQRTEQGDSAMYLCASPGFNNEQFFGPGTRLTVL.

There are a few counts of this clonotype. The chain employs TRBV7-2 and TRBJ2-7, with D unresolved. Germline assignment: CDR1 SGHTA and CDR2 FQGNSA. The CDR3 covers 13 residues. V lost 5 bases to trimming and J lost 5 bases, with 13 bases between them. The CDR3: CASSPFRMDEQYF. The CDR3 DNA is TGTGCCAGCAGCCCCTTCCGGATGGACGAGCAGTACTTC.